What follows is one TCR beta chain and its context. Recruitment covered fewer than 25 US areas and drew participants whose ages spanned roughly 18 to 100 years. The study assigned cohorts using participant-reported clinical history. Per the authors' pipeline: Amplification from reference gene primers served as the basis for estimated nucleated cell counts. Repertoires were generated with immunoSEQ multiplex PCR, while TCRdb's copy carries only in-frame clones and drops some. V and J calls and clone size are copied from that table; D and trimming were computed from the DNA. The repertoire holds about 480,000 clones, nearly 90% seen once, with about 2.1% in the top ten. The data derive from a study of blood T cell repertoires in COVID-19. Study-level background: The samples span acute and convalescent COVID-19 from the United States, Italy and Spain.

CDR1 is MDHEN and CDR2 is SYDVKM in the germline V gene. This CDR3 is built from 11 residues. V lost 6 bases to trimming and J lost 2 bases, with 4 bases between them. The receptor comes from a woman aged 18 to 35 with acute COVID-19. The sequenced material came from PBMCs or T cells enriched from blood (not recorded which). The gene calls are TRBV28 and TRBJ1-1, with unresolved D. For the CDR3, the DNA is TGTGCCAGCAGGAGAAACACTGAAGCTTTCTTT. Protein product: CASRRNTEAFF.